The 16 T cell receptor beta chains in this list originate from one sample, sequenced in a study of immune evolution from preneoplasia to lung adenocarcinoma. Repertoires were generated with immunoSEQ multiplex PCR, while TCRdb's copy carries only in-frame clones and drops some. Among approximately 6,900 clones listed, about 84% were seen once. Sequencing was done on a sample of FFPE lung adenocarcinoma in situ tissue. These receptors were obtained from a donor older than 65 with lung adenocarcinoma.

V usage is TRBV28 and J usage is TRBJ2-3; D uncertain. V was cut by 5 bases and J by 3 bases, with 18 bases left in between. Germline V gene lookup returns CDR1 MDHEN and CDR2 SYDVKM. CDR3 length equals 16 residues. The CDR3 loop reads CASSTFSKTSTDTQYF. CDR3 sequence (DNA): TGTGCCAGCAGTACCTTTTCAAAAACCTCGACAGATACGCAGTATTTT.

V and J are TRBV30 and TRBJ2-3; D remains ambiguous. With 2 bases removed from V and 5 bases from J, the gap between germline ends came to 8 bases. The CDR3 sequence is 12 residues long. Germline lookup yields CDR1 GTSNPN and CDR2 SVGIG (reference sequence). The CDR3 spells CAWSTSGDTQYF. CDR3 bases: TGTGCCTGGAGTACTTCAGGAGATACGCAGTATTTT. The full variable domain, with the rest looked up from reference TRBV30 and TRBJ2-3, is SQTIHQWPATLVQPVGSPLSLECTVEGTSNPNLYWYRQAAGRGLQLLFYSVGIGQISSEVPQNLSASRPQDRQFILSSKKLLLSDSGFYLCAWSTSGDTQYFGPGTRLTVL.

CDR3 nucleotides: TGTGCCAGCAGCGAAACTACTGATACGCAGTATTTT. Protein: CASSETTDTQYF. V and J are TRBV7-9 and TRBJ2-3, with D unresolved. Trimming cost V 5 bases and J 6 bases, with 9 bases left between them. This CDR3 region has 12 residues. Germline V gene data show CDR1 as SEHNR and CDR2 as FQNEAQ (reference sequence).

The rearrangement links TRBV5-1 to TRBJ2-7; D may match TRBD1 or TRBD2 (5 bases each). Germline V lookup: CDR1 SGHRS, CDR2 YFSETQ. Between the trimmed V and J ends, which lost 0 bases and 5 bases, there was a span of 12 bases. The CDR3 loop spans 14 amino acids. The CDR3 sequence: CASSLGGEEDEQYF. The DNA for the CDR3 is TGCGCCAGCAGCTTGGGAGGGGAAGAAGACGAGCAGTACTTC.

The chain recombines TRBV6-5 with TRBJ2-3, with D unresolved. CDR3 length: 12 amino acids. The V end lost 4 bases, the J end lost 6 bases, and 8 bases lay between the germline ends. The V gene's germline CDR1 is MNHEY and CDR2 SVGAGI. Here the CDR3 reads CASSSSRDTQYF. DNA for the CDR3: TGTGCCAGCAGTTCTTCAAGGGATACGCAGTATTTT.

This sequence joins TRBV7-3 and TRBJ2-1; 8 bases agree with TRBD1. V lost 2 bases, J lost 4 bases, and 13 bases stayed unmatched. From germline, CDR1 is SGHTA and CDR2 FQGTGA. The CDR3 has 18 amino acids. The CDR3 loop reads CASSLLPSAGGAYNEQFF. CDR3 bases: TGTGCCAGCAGCTTATTGCCCTCTGCAGGGGGCGCGTACAATGAGCAGTTCTTC.

The chain joins TRBV20-1 to TRBJ2-3; D gene unclear. The ends were cut back, 3 bases at V and 9 bases at J, with 7 bases in the middle. The CDR3 is made up of 10 amino acids. Germline V CDR1 and CDR2: DFQATT, SNEGSKA (reference sequence). Here the CDR3 DNA reads TGCAGTGCTAGTGATGAGACGCAGTATTTT. Residues: CSASDETQYF.

This chain connects TRBV27 to TRBJ1-6, with D perhaps TRBD1 (5 bases). The CDR3 sequence is 16 residues long. Trimming removed 6 bases at V and 7 bases at J, with 19 bases between. The V gene's germline CDR1 is MNHEY and CDR2 SMNVEV (reference sequence). The CDR3 DNA is TGTGCCAGCAGCCGGGGGGGGTTGACAGAAAATTCACCCCTCCACTTT. Translation gives CASSRGGLTENSPLHF.

V gene TRBV6-5 combines with J gene TRBJ2-7; 9 bases are a match to TRBD1. The CDR3 spans 15 residues. The J segment lost 4 bases and the V segment lost 6 bases, leaving 10 bases of the junction unmatched. The V gene's germline CDR1 is MNHEY and CDR2 SVGAGI. CDR3 region: CASSFRMTGGYEQYF. As DNA, the CDR3 is TGTGCCAGCAGCTTCCGCATGACAGGGGGGTACGAGCAGTACTTC.

V and J are TRBV11-3 and TRBJ2-1; 7 bases map to TRBD2. The CDR3 runs 13 residues. Germline assignment: CDR1 SGHNT and CDR2 YENEEA. Trimming took 3 bases from V and 11 from J; bases not matched to a gene: 7. In DNA, the CDR3 is TGTGCCAGCAGCTTCGGAACGGGGGGAAAGCAGTTCTTC. This sequence encodes CASSFGTGGKQFF.

This clone is deemed large (0.1 to 1%). The CDR3 is CASSLGQIEKLFF. The CDR3 DNA reads TGTGCCAGCAGTTTGGGACAGATCGAAAAACTGTTTTTT. The chain employs TRBV6-6 and TRBJ1-4, with 7 nucleotides matching TRBD1. CDR1 is MNHNY and CDR2 is SVGAGI in the germline V gene (reference sequence). The CDR3 runs to 13 residues. V was clipped by 4 bases and J by 8 bases; unmatched bases: 4.

V is TRBV4-2 and J is TRBJ2-3; 11 bases are shared with TRBD2. Germline lookup yields CDR1 LGHNA and CDR2 YNFKEQ. The CDR3 runs to 19 residues. V shed 0 bases, J shed 0 bases, and the junction held 8 bases outside the gene matches. The CDR3 protein is CASSQDISGGGLSTDTQYF. The CDR3 coding sequence is TGTGCCAGCAGCCAAGACATTAGCGGGGGGGGACTTAGCACAGATACGCAGTATTTT.

J is TRBJ1-1 and V is TRBV10-1; D call uncertain. Germline CDR1 WNHNN, CDR2 SYGVQD (reference sequence). Trimming cost V 2 bases and J 0 bases, with 10 bases left between them. The CDR3 length is 15 residues. The CDR3 DNA reads TGCGCCAGCAGTGAGAACCTGGGGTTGAACACTGAAGCTTTCTTT. Protein: CASSENLGLNTEAFF.

The V call is TRBV2, the J call TRBJ1-1; D perhaps matches TRBD1 (6 bases). Between the trimmed V and J ends, which lost 6 bases and 4 bases, there was a span of 12 bases. The CDR3 is 13 amino acids. Looked up from germline, CDR1 is SNHLY and CDR2 is FYNNEI. CDR3 protein: CASRDSTGTEAFF. The CDR3 nucleotides are TGTGCCAGCAGGGACAGTACTGGCACTGAAGCTTTCTTT.

This clone was detected a few times. The rearrangement uses TRBV6-5 and TRBJ2-1, with D tentatively TRBD2 (6 bases). Trimming pared 5 bases from V and 12 bases from J, leaving 14 bases between. The CDR3 totals 12 residues. Per the germline V gene, CDR1 is MNHEY and CDR2 is SVGAGI. CDR3 coding DNA: TGTGCCAGCAGTCGGGGGACTGAGGGGCAGTTCTTC. Amino acids: CASSRGTEGQFF.

The V gene is TRBV5-5, the J gene TRBJ1-2; possible D gene TRBD1, 6 bases. The CDR3 covers 13 residues. Germline V gene sequence: CDR1 SGHKS, CDR2 YYEKEE (reference sequence). V was clipped by 5 bases and J by 2 bases, with 10 bases between them. The CDR3 loop is CASSQDSNYGYTF. DNA of the CDR3: TGTGCCAGCAGTCAGGACAGCAACTATGGCTACACCTTC.